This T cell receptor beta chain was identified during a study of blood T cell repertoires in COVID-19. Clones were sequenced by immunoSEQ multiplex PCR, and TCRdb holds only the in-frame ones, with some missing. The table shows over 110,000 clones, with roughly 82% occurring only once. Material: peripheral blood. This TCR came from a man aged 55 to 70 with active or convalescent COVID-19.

CDR3 coding DNA: TGTGCCACCAGTGATTTGCGGTCAAGGACTAGCGGGAACACCGGGGAGCTGTTTTTT. Translated, it gives CATSDLRSRTSGNTGELFF. The chain combines TRBV24-1 with TRBJ2-2; 10 bases are a match to TRBD2. Germline loops: CDR1 KGHDR, CDR2 SFDVKD. V lost 0 bases, J lost 1 base, and 7 bases stayed unmatched. The CDR3 loop spans 19 amino acids.